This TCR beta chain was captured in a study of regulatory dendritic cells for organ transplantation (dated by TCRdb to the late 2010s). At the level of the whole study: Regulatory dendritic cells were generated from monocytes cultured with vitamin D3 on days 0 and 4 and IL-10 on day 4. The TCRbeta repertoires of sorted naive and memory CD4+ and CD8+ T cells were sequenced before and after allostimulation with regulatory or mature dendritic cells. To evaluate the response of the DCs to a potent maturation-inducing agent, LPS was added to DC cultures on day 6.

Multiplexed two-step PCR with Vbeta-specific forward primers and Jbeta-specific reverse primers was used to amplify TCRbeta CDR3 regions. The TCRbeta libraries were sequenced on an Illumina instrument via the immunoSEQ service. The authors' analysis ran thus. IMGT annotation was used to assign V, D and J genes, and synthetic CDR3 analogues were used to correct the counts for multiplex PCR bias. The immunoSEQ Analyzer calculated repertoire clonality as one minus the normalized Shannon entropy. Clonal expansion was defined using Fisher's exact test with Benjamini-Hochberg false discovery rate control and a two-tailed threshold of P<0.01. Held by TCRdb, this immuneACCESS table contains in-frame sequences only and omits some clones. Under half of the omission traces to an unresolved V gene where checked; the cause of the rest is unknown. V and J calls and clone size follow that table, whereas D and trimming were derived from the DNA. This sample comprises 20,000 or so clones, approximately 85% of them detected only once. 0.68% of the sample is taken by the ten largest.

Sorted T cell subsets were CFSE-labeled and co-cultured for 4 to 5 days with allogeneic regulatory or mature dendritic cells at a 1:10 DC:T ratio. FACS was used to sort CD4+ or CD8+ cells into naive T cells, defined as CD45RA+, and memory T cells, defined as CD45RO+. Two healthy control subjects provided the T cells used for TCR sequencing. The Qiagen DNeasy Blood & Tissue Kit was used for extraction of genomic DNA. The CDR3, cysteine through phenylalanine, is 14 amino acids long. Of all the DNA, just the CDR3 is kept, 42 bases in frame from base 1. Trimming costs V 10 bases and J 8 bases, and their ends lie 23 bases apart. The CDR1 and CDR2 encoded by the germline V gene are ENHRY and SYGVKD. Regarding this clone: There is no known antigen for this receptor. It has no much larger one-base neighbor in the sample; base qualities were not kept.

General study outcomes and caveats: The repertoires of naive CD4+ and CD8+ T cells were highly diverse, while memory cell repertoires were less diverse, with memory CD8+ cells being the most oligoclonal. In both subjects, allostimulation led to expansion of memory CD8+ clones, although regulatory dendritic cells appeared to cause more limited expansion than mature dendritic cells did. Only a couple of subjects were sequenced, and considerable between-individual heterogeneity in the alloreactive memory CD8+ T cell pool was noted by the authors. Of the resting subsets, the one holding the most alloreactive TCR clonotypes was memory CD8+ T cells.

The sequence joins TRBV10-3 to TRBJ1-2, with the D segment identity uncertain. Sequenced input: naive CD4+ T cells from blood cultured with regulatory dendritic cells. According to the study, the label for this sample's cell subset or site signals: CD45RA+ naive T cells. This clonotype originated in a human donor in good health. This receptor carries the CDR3 CASSSMVMVSGYTF. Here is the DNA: TGTGCCAGCAGCTCAATGGTGATGGTGTCGGGCTACACCTTC.